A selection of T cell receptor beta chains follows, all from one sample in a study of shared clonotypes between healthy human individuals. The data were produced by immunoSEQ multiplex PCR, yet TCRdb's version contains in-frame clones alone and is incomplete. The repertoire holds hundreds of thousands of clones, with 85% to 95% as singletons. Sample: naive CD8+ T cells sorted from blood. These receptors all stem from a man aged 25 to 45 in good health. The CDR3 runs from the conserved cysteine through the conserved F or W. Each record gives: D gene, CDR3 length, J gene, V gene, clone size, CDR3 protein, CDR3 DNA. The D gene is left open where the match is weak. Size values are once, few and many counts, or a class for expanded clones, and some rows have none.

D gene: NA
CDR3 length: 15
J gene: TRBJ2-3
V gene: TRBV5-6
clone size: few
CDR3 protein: CASSLGAGSTDTQYF
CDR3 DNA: TGTGCCAGCAGCTTAGGGGCGGGAAGCACAGATACGCAGTATTTT

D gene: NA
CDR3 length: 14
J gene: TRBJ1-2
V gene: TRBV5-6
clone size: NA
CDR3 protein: CASSLGAGVLGYTF
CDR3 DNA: TGTGCCAGCAGCTTGGGGGCCGGTGTTCTTGGCTACACCTTC

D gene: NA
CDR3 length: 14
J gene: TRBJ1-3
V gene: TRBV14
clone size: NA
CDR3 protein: CASSQDVFGNTIYF
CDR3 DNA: TGTGCCAGCAGCCAAGATGTGTTTGGAAACACCATATATTTT

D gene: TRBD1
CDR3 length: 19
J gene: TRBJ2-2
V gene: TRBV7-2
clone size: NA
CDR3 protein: CASNDRDRGLPANTGELFF
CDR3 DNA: TGTGCCAGCAACGACCGGGACAGGGGGCTCCCTGCGAACACCGGGGAGCTGTTTTTT

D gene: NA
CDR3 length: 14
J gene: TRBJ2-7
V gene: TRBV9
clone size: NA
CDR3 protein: CASSVGGEGSEQYF
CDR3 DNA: TGTGCCAGCAGCGTTGGGGGAGAGGGGTCCGAGCAGTACTTC

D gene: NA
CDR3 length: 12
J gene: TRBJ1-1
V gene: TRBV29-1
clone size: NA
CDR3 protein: CSVEGRNTEAFF
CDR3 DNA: TGCAGCGTTGAAGGTCGCAACACTGAAGCTTTCTTT

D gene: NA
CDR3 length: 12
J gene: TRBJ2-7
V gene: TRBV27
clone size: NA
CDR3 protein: CATMDGPYEQYF
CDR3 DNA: TGTGCCACCATGGACGGCCCCTACGAGCAGTACTTC

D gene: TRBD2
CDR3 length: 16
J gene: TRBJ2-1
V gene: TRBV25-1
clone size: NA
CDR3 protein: CASSEFPAGASNEQFF
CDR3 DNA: TGTGCCAGCAGTGAATTCCCAGCGGGGGCCTCCAATGAGCAGTTCTTC

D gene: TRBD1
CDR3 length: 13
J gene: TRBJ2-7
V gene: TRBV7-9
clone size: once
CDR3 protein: CASDRASWGEQYF
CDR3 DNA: TGTGCCAGCGACAGGGCGAGCTGGGGCGAGCAGTACTTC

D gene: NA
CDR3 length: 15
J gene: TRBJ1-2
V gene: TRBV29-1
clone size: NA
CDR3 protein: CSVYSSQGSGYGYTF
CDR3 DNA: TGCAGCGTCTACAGTAGCCAGGGTTCGGGCTATGGCTACACCTTC

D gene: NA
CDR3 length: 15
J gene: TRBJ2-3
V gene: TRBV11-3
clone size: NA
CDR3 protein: CASSFSDSSTDTQYF
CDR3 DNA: TGTGCCAGCAGCTTCTCGGATTCTAGCACAGATACGCAGTATTTT

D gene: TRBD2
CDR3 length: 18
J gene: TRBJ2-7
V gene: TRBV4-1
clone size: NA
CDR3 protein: CASSQDTVAGLTSYEQYF
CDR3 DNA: TGCGCCAGCAGCCAAGATACGGTAGCGGGCCTTACCTCCTACGAGCAGTACTTC

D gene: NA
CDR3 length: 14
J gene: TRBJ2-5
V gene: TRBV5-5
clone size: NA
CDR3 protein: CASSAPGQKETQYF
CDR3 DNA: TGTGCCAGCAGCGCCCCGGGACAAAAGGAGACCCAGTACTTC

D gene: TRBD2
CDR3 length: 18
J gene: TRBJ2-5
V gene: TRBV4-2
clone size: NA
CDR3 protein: CASSPFLSGLYDQETQYF
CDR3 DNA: TGTGCCAGCAGCCCCTTCCTTAGCGGGCTATATGACCAAGAGACCCAGTACTTC

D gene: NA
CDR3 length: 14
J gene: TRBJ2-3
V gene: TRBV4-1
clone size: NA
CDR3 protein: CASSQVSLTDTQYF
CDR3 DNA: TGCGCCAGCAGCCAAGTTTCACTGACAGATACGCAGTATTTT

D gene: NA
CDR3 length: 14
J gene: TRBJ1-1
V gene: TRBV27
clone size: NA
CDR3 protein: CASSPAPLNTEAFF
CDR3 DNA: TGTGCCAGCAGTCCCGCACCCCTGAACACTGAAGCTTTCTTT

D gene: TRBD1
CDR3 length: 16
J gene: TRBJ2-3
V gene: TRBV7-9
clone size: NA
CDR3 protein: CASSSSGTEDTDTQYF
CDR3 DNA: TGTGCCAGCAGCTCCTCCGGGACAGAAGACACAGATACGCAGTATTTT

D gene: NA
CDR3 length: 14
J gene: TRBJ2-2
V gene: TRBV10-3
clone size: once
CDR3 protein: CASLPGTNTGELFF
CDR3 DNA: TGTGCCTCCCTACCCGGGACTAACACCGGGGAGCTGTTTTTT

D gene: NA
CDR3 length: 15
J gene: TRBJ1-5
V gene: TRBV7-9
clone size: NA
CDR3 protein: CASSLDTTINQPQHF
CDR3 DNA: TGTGCCAGCAGCTTAGATACAACTATAAATCAGCCCCAGCATTTT

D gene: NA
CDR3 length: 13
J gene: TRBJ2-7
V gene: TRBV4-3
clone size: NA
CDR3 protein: CASSQDNGYEQYF
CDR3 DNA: TGCGCCAGCAGCCAAGACAACGGGTACGAGCAGTACTTC

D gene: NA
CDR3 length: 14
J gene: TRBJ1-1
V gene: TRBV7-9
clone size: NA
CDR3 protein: CASSLLGVATEAFF
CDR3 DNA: TGTGCCAGCAGCTTATTAGGGGTGGCCACTGAAGCTTTCTTT

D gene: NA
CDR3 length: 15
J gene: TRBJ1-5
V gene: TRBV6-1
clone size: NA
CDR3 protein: CASRSKGQYNQPQHF
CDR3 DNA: TGTGCCAGCAGAAGCAAAGGACAGTACAATCAGCCCCAGCATTTT

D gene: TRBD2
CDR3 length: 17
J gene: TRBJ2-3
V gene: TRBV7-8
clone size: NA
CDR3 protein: CASSPALAGPYTDTQYF
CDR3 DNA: TGTGCCAGCAGCCCAGCACTAGCGGGACCGTACACAGATACGCAGTATTTT

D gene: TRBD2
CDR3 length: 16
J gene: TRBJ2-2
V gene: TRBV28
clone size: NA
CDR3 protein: CASSLFREGRGGELFF
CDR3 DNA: TGTGCCAGCAGTTTATTCCGGGAGGGCCGCGGCGGGGAGCTGTTTTTT

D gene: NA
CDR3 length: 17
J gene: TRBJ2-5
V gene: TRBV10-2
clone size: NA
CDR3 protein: CASSESGAVRYQETQYF
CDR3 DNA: TGCGCCAGCAGTGAGTCTGGGGCAGTTCGGTACCAAGAGACCCAGTACTTC

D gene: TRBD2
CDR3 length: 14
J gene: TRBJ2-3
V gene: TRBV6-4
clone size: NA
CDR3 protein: CASSRRAGVDTQYF
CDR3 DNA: TGTGCCAGCAGCCGCAGGGCGGGAGTAGATACGCAGTATTTT

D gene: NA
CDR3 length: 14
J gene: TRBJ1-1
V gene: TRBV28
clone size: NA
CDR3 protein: CASSLTGMNTEAFF
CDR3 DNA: TGTGCCAGCAGTTTAACGGGCATGAACACTGAAGCTTTCTTT

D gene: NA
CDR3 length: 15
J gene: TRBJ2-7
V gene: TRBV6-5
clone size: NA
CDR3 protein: CASSLRGREDYEQYF
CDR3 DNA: TGTGCCAGCAGCCTCAGGGGGCGGGAGGACTACGAGCAGTACTTC

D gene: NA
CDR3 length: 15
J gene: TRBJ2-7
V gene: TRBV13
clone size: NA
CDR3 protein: CASSSRGRGSYEQYF
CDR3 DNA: TGTGCCAGCAGCTCTAGGGGTAGGGGCTCCTACGAGCAGTACTTC

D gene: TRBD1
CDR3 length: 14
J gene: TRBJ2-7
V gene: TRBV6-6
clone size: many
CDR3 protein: CASSTGTGGYEQYF
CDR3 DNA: TGTGCCAGCAGTACCGGGACAGGGGGCTACGAGCAGTACTTC

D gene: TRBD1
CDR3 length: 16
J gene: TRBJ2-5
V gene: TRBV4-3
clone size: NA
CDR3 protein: CASSQDAGTGEGEQYF
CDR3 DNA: TGCGCCAGCAGCCAAGACGCCGGGACAGGGGAAGGGGAGCAGTACTTC

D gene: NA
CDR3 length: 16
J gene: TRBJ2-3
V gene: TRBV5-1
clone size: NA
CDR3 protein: CASSLAPGENTDTQYF
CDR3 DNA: TGCGCCAGCAGCTTGGCTCCGGGGGAGAACACAGATACGCAGTATTTT

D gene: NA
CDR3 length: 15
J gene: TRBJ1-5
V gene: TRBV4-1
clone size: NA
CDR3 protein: CASSQESGVPLPQHF
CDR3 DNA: TGCGCCAGCAGCCAGGAATCGGGAGTCCCTCTGCCCCAGCATTTT

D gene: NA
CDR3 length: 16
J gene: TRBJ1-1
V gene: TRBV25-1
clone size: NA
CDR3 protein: CASSPPLGRVNTEAFF
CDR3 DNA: TGTGCCAGCAGTCCCCCGTTGGGGAGGGTGAACACTGAAGCTTTCTTT

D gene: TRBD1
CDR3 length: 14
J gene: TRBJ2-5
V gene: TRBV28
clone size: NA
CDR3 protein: CASSLFLTGETQYF
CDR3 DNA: TGTGCCAGCAGTTTATTCCTGACAGGGGAGACCCAGTACTTC

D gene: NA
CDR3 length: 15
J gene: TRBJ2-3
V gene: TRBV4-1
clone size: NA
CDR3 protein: CASSQETHGGDTQYF
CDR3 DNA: TGCGCCAGCAGCCAAGAAACACATGGGGGAGATACGCAGTATTTT

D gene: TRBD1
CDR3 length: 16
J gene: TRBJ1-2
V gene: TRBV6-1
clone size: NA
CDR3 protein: CASSDLTGGAFYGYTF
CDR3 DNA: TGTGCCAGCAGTGACCTGACAGGGGGCGCGTTCTATGGCTACACCTTC

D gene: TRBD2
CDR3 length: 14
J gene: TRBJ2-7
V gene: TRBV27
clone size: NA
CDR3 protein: CASSWVAGHYEQYF
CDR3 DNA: TGTGCCAGCAGCTGGGTAGCGGGGCACTACGAGCAGTACTTC